This T cell receptor beta chain was sequenced for a study of beta chain features in type 1 diabetes. This clone showed up just a few times. Its matching antigen is unknown. CDR3 size: 15 residues. Germline V gives CDR1 MNHEY, CDR2 SVGAGI. The V gene end was trimmed by 6 bases and the J gene end by 1 base; junction bases not matched to a gene: 7. Overall study findings and caveats: When Type 1 diabetes patients were examined, their TCRB CDR3s proved moderately but significantly shorter in all four CD4+ subsets.

Expressed TCRB transcripts were sequenced, since all the RNA that had been isolated was reverse transcribed. Repertoires were generated with immunoSEQ multiplex PCR, while TCRdb's copy carries only in-frame clones and drops some. The sample yields around 600,000 clones, about an eighth seen once. Sequenced: naive CD4+ T cells from blood. This chain joins TRBV6-5 and TRBJ1-1; 8 bases fit TRBD1. The receptor was derived from a man aged 30 to 39 with type 1 diabetes. This chain's CDR3 is CASRTTGTGNTEAFF. CDR3 DNA: TGTGCCAGCAGAACCACCGGGACAGGGAACACTGAAGCTTTCTTT.